Presented here are 13 T cell receptor beta chains from one specimen sequenced in a study of blood T cell repertoires in COVID-19. This table comes from immunoSEQ multiplex PCR, and its TCRdb copy is limited to in-frame clones, with some not included. The sample yields some 150,000 clones, about 90% seen once. Sequenced material: peripheral blood. The source is a man aged 45 to 65 with acute or convalescent COVID-19.

The rearrangement uses TRBV5-1 and TRBJ2-7, with D possibly matching TRBD2 (6 bases). CDR1 and CDR2 (germline): SGHRS, YFSETQ. This CDR3 is 14 amino acids long. V was trimmed by 3 bases and J by 9 bases, leaving 19 bases between them. This CDR3 reads CASSSADKTGGQYV. The CDR3 bases are TGCGCCAGCAGCTCGGCCGACAAGACCGGGGGGCAGTACGTC.

V is TRBV7-2 and J is TRBJ1-2, with D uncertain. Trimming left V 1 base short and J 0 bases short, with 9 bases between. Per germline, CDR1 SGHTA and CDR2 FQGNSA. The CDR3 sequence is 15 residues long. CDR3 nucleotides: TGTGCCAGCAGCTTAGTATTGGCTGCTAACTATGGCTACACCTTC. It is translated as CASSLVLAANYGYTF.

This chain joins TRBV5-6 and TRBJ2-7; the match to TRBD1 covers 8 bases. J gave up 0 bases and V 2 bases, and 13 bases lay outside the gene matches. Germline assignment: CDR1 SGHDT and CDR2 YYEEEE. This CDR3 is built from 18 residues. The CDR3 DNA follows: TGTGCCAGCAGCTTTAGTCCAGGGACAGGCAGTAGCTCCTACGAGCAGTACGTC. Translating it yields CASSFSPGTGSSSYEQYV.

V gene TRBV9 combines with J gene TRBJ1-3; a possible D gene is TRBD1 (5 bases). Germline V lookup: CDR1 SGDLS, CDR2 YYNGEE. Trimming shortened V by 0 bases and J by 0 bases, and 7 bases separated the two germline ends. There are 15 residues in the CDR3. This CDR3 reads CASSVGGGSGNTIYF. The CDR3 nucleotides are TGTGCCAGCAGCGTAGGGGGCGGCTCTGGAAACACCATATATTTT. The full variable domain, in which reference TRBV9 and TRBJ1-3 provide the parts outside the CDR3, is DSGVTQTPKHLITATGQRVTLRCSPRSGDLSVYWYQQSLDQGLQFLIQYYNGEERAKGNILERFSAQQFPDLHSELNLSSLELGDSALYFCASSVGGGSGNTIYFGEGSWLTVV.

V gene TRBV12-5 combines with J gene TRBJ2-1, with D possibly TRBD2 on 6 matching bases. Trimming stripped 1 base from V and 3 bases from J, with 7 bases between. CDR1 and CDR2 (germline): LGHNT, FRNRAP. This CDR3 region has 14 residues. CDR3 coding DNA: TGTGCTAGTGGTTTGGGGGACTTCTACAATGAGCAGTTCTTC. It yields the protein CASGLGDFYNEQFF. Full variable domain (outside the CDR3, taken from reference TRBV12-5 and TRBJ2-1): DARVTQTPRHKVTEMGQEVTMRCQPILGHNTVFWYRQTMMQGLELLAYFRNRAPLDDSGMPKDRFSAEMPDATLATLKIQPSEPRDSAVYFCASGLGDFYNEQFFGPGTRLTVL.

The chain is built from TRBV15 and TRBJ2-5; perhaps TRBD2 as D (5 bases). CDR1 and CDR2 (germline): LNHNV, YYDKDF (reference sequence). The CDR3 is 15 amino acids. The V gene lost 5 bases and the J gene lost 5 bases, with 18 bases spanning the gap. The DNA of the CDR3 is TGTGCCACCAGCCACCTGTCCCCTAGCAGGGAGACCCAGTACTTC. This translates into CATSHLSPSRETQYF.

The CDR3 reads CSVEPGSDYGYTF. CDR3 bases: TGCAGCGTTGAGCCAGGTTCCGACTATGGCTACACCTTC. The chain employs TRBV29-1 and TRBJ1-2; no definite D call. Per germline, CDR1 SQVTM and CDR2 ANQGSEA. The CDR3 loop spans 13 amino acids. The V and J ends lost 3 bases and 3 bases respectively, with 11 bases between them.

This chain links TRBV29-1 with TRBJ2-3; D remains ambiguous. Trimming stripped 2 bases from V and 3 bases from J, with 6 bases between. Germline CDR1 is SQVTM and CDR2 is ANQGSEA. The CDR3 is 12 amino acids. The CDR3 here is CSVESRTDTQYF. The DNA for the CDR3 is TGCAGCGTTGAAAGCCGAACAGATACGCAGTATTTT.

The chain employs TRBV5-5 and TRBJ2-1; 7 nucleotides agree with TRBD2. The CDR3 is 15 residues long. The germline gives CDR1 SGHKS, CDR2 YYEKEE (reference sequence). Trimming at V came to 3 bases and at J to 3 bases, leaving 6 bases not matched to a gene. The CDR3, as DNA: TGTGCCAGCAGCTCCGGGACTACCCTCTACAATGAGCAGTTCTTC. Translation gives CASSSGTTLYNEQFF.

The V call is TRBV5-1, the J call TRBJ2-5; D unclear. V dropped 1 base and J dropped 4 bases, with 11 bases sitting between them. This CDR3 is built from 14 residues. Per the germline V gene, CDR1 is SGHRS and CDR2 is YFSETQ. The CDR3 nucleotides read TGCGCCAGCAGCTTGTCACAGATGGGAGAGACCCAGTACTTC. Its translation: CASSLSQMGETQYF.

The chain links TRBV10-3 to TRBJ1-6; D gene uncertain. Per the germline V gene, CDR1 is ENHRY and CDR2 is SYGVKD. The germline V and J ends were trimmed by 0 bases and 4 bases, with 7 bases remaining between them. The CDR3 is made up of 15 amino acids. Written as DNA, the CDR3 is TGTGCCATCAGTGAGTCGAGTCCTTATAATTCACCCCTCCACTTT. As protein: CAISESSPYNSPLHF.

The rearrangement joins TRBV6-5 to TRBJ1-2; no clear D. The CDR3 totals 15 residues. CDR1 and CDR2 from the germline V gene are MNHEY and SVGAGI. V lost 5 bases and J lost 0, with 13 bases in between. CDR3 nucleotide sequence: TGTGCCAGCAGTCCAACTACACCCGCTAACTATGGCTACACCTTC. Amino acid sequence: CASSPTTPANYGYTF.

The chain combines TRBV19 with TRBJ1-5; D may be TRBD1 (5 bases). The CDR3 runs 13 residues. Trimming removed 4 bases at V and 5 bases at J, with 9 bases between. Per the germline V gene, CDR1 is LNHDA and CDR2 is SQIVND (reference sequence). The CDR3 coding sequence is TGTGCCAGTAGTAATTCAGGGTATCAGCCCCAGCATTTT. Translation gives CASSNSGYQPQHF.